This TCR beta chain was sequenced in a study of PD-L1 blockade in urothelial cancer. Study in general: Patients previously received 0 to 3 chemotherapy regimens. Treatment start was followed by blood analysis at 3 weeks (second dose) and again at 6 weeks.

Each PCR received spiked synthetic TCR analog templates. Sequenced by immunoSEQ multiplex PCR; TCRdb stores in-frame clones only, minus some. This sample yields more than 85,000 clones, of which around 90% are seen a single time; roughly 2% belongs to the top ten. V gave up 4 bases and J gave up 0 bases, with 11 bases separating them. CDR1 is SGHTS, CDR2 YDEGEE, per germline. The CDR3 covers 15 residues. Time point given: pretreatment peripheral blood. Patient sample counts ranged from 1 to 8, pretreatment and on-treatment. The chain employs TRBV5-8 and TRBJ1-5; D perhaps matches TRBD1 (6 bases). Sequencing used PBMCs, obtained around atezolizumab (anti-PD-L1) treatment. The origin of this receptor is a man aged 55 to 70 with urothelial cancer. CDR3 nucleotide sequence: TGTGCCAGCAGCCCGGGACAATATAGCAATCAGCCCCAGCATTTT. The encoded protein is CASSPGQYSNQPQHF.